This T cell receptor (beta chain) was obtained from a study of shared clonotypes between healthy human individuals. This CDR3 spans 12 amino acids. Germline V gene sequence: CDR1 WSHSY, CDR2 SAAADI. The V gene lost 3 bases and the J gene lost 3 bases, with 6 bases spanning the gap. The material for each subset, its genomic DNA, was split evenly across several immunoSEQ plates. Repertoires were generated with immunoSEQ multiplex PCR, while TCRdb's copy carries only in-frame clones and drops some. This sample carries about 610,000 clones, 95% to 97% of them seen once, and the ten largest clones take 0.11%. CD45RO-negative, CCR7-positively selected cells formed the naive CD8 fraction, excluding terminally differentiated effector memory CD45RA+ cells.

Material: naive CD8+ T cells sorted from blood. The gene calls are TRBV10-2 and TRBJ2-7; no firm D call. This clonotype originated in a woman in her twenties or thirties in good health. The CDR3 DNA is TGCGCCAGCAGTGAAGGTCTCTACGAGCAGTACTTC. Amino acids: CASSEGLYEQYF.